These 23 T cell receptor beta chains came from one sample sequenced in a study of T-cell memory formation after mild COVID-19. In TCRdb, the 5' RACE reads were re-called with MiXCR into one record per CDR3 protein. This repertoire shows around 300,000 distinct CDR3 sequences, roughly 13% found once; its top ten account for 20% to 25%. The sequenced material came from PBMCs or a T cell subset sorted from them (not recorded which). All receptors come from a man between 18 and 29 years old who had mild COVID-19 (a few samples of this study predate the infection). Cell type and time point are not known.

The table lists this clonotype with a few counts. This rearrangement joins TRBV12-3 or TRBV12-4 to TRBJ2-2; the D is unclear. The CDR3 is 14 residues long. V was pared by 5 bases and J by 7 bases, with 14 bases between. The CDR3 DNA sequence: TGTGCCAGCAGTCCCGACTTAGCCTACGGGGAGCTGTTTTTT. Its translation: CASSPDLAYGELFF.

The chain links TRBV20-1 to TRBJ2-1; D gene unclear. The CDR3 contains 13 residues. The V gene's germline CDR1 is DFQATT and CDR2 SNEGSKA (reference sequence). Deletions cut 4 bases from V and 6 bases from J, with 13 bases between. CDR3 region: CSATKRAVNEQFF. The CDR3 bases are TGCAGTGCTACTAAAAGGGCCGTCAATGAGCAGTTCTTC.

This clonotype appeared many times. This chain's CDR3 is CASSRRIPPGDEQFF. For the CDR3, the DNA is TGTGCCAGCAGCCGTAGAATACCCCCCGGGGATGAGCAGTTCTTC. This rearrangement joins TRBV11-2 to TRBJ2-1, with D possibly matching TRBD2 (5 bases). The CDR3 has 15 residues. The germline V gene encodes CDR1 SGHAT and CDR2 FQNNGV. V lost 5 bases and J lost 8, with 19 bases in between.

This clonotype was counted between two and nine times. V usage is TRBV4-1 and J usage is TRBJ1-1, with unresolved D. V lost 1 base to trimming and J lost 6 bases, with 12 bases between them. The CDR3 has 14 residues. CDR1 is MGHRA, CDR2 YSYEKL, per germline. In DNA, the CDR3 is TGCGCCAGCAGCCAAGTGGGAAGTGGGCCTGAAGCTTTCTTT. The encoded protein is CASSQVGSGPEAFF.

The CDR3 region has the DNA TGTGCCAGCAGCGCACAACCTGAGACCCAGTACTTC. This sequence encodes CASSAQPETQYF. This chain uses TRBV7-9 with TRBJ2-5, with D unclear. There are 12 residues in the CDR3. Germline values: CDR1 SEHNR, CDR2 FQNEAQ (reference sequence). V shed 5 bases and J shed 5 bases, with 9 bases lying between them.

The chain uses TRBV7-2 and TRBJ1-2; the match to TRBD1 covers 7 bases. The length of the CDR3 is 15 residues. J lost 6 bases, V lost 5 bases, and 12 bases had no gene match. Germline CDR1 is SGHTA and CDR2 is FQGNSA. Here the CDR3 reads CASSPLTGRVNGYTF. For the CDR3, the DNA is TGTGCCAGCAGCCCGTTGACAGGGAGAGTGAATGGCTACACCTTC.

J is TRBJ2-3 and V is TRBV29-1, with D perhaps matching TRBD2 (7 bases). Germline-derived CDR1 and CDR2 are SQVTM and ANQGSEA. This CDR3 spans 15 amino acids. V was pared by 1 base and J by 6 bases, with 17 bases between. The CDR3, as DNA: TGCAGCGTTGAAGTCGGGGGGCGAGGAGACGATACGCAGTATTTT. Protein: CSVEVGGRGDDTQYF.

Concerning this clonotype itself: Sequence at one end of the junction differs from germline and may be a read error. This rearrangement joins TRBV5-1 to TRBJ2-1, with D possibly TRBD2 on 6 matching bases. This CDR3 is built from 15 residues. The germline V gene encodes CDR1 SGHRS and CDR2 YFSETQ. This chain's CDR3 is CASSLGGISYNEQFF. The CDR3 nucleotides read TGTGCCAGCAGCTTGGGCGGGATCTCCTACAATGAGCAGTTCTTC. Using reference TRBV5-1 and TRBJ2-1 for the parts outside the CDR3, the full variable domain is KAGVTQTPRYLIKTRGQQVTLSCSPISGHRSVSWYQQTPGQGLQFLFEYFSETQRNKGNFPGRFSGRQFSNSRSEMNVSTLELGDSALYLCASSLGGISYNEQFFGPGTRLTVL.

As DNA, the CDR3 is TGTGCCAGCAGCTCCACCGGGGGCCATTACACAGATACGCAGTATTTT. Its translation is CASSSTGGHYTDTQYF. The V gene is TRBV11-2, the J gene TRBJ2-3, with D perhaps TRBD1 or TRBD2 (6 bases each). The CDR3 has 16 amino acids. From germline, CDR1 is SGHAT and CDR2 FQNNGV. Between the trimmed V and J ends, which lost 4 bases and 2 bases, there was a span of 16 bases.

In its sample, this clonotype was seen many times. V and J are TRBV4-2 and TRBJ2-5; D unresolved. Germline CDR1 is LGHNA and CDR2 is YNFKEQ. V was trimmed by 1 base and J by 5 bases, leaving 8 bases between them. The CDR3 runs to 13 residues. The CDR3 sequence: CASSQAGRETQYF. DNA of the CDR3: TGTGCCAGCAGCCAAGCCGGGCGGGAGACCCAGTACTTC.

This clonotype was counted ten times or more. The gene calls are TRBV7-6 and TRBJ2-2, with 8 bases that match TRBD2. The CDR3 is 15 amino acids. Trimming cost V 3 bases and J 5 bases; bases outside gene matches: 5. Germline CDR1 reads SGHVS; CDR2 reads FNYEAQ. The CDR3 region is CASSFSGVGTGELFF. DNA of the CDR3: TGTGCCAGCAGCTTTAGCGGGGTTGGGACCGGGGAGCTGTTTTTT.

This clonotype showed up many times. The chain employs TRBV6-2 or TRBV6-3 and TRBJ1-1; 8 bases line up with TRBD1. From germline, CDR1 is MNHEY and CDR2 SVGEGT. The CDR3 has 14 amino acids. With 5 bases clipped from V and 0 bases from J, the junction kept 2 bases outside the gene matches. This CDR3 reads CASSPTGVNTEAFF. For the CDR3, the DNA is TGTGCCAGCAGTCCGACAGGGGTGAACACTGAAGCTTTCTTT.

This clonotype has more than one count but fewer than ten. The V gene is TRBV7-9, the J gene TRBJ2-3, with 8 bases that match TRBD2. The CDR3 has 16 amino acids. Per the germline V gene, CDR1 is SEHNR and CDR2 is FQNEAQ (reference sequence). The V segment lost 5 bases and the J segment 2 bases; nucleotides outside the gene matches: 9. The DNA for the CDR3 is TGTGCCAGCAGCCGGACCGGACTAGCTGACACAGATACGCAGTATTTT. Residues: CASSRTGLADTDTQYF.

CDR3 sequence reads: CASNEQDYQPQHF. CDR3 sequence (DNA): TGTGCCAGCAACGAACAGGATTATCAGCCCCAGCATTTT. The genes are TRBV6-2 or TRBV6-3 and TRBJ1-5, with TRBD1 as a possible D gene (5 bases). The length of the CDR3 is 13 residues. The germline V gene has CDR1 MNHEY and CDR2 SVGEGT. V was pared by 7 bases and J by 5 bases, with 12 bases between.

The chain couples TRBV6-2 or TRBV6-3 to TRBJ1-1; 8 positions match TRBD1. The trim removed 5 bases at V and 1 base at J, leaving 9 bases unmatched. CDR3 length equals 16 residues. The germline V gene has CDR1 MNHEY and CDR2 SVGEGT. For the CDR3, the DNA is TGTGCCAGCAGTCGGCGTCCCGGGACAGGGAACACTGAAGCTTTCTTT. Its translation is CASSRRPGTGNTEAFF.

This clonotype was picked up many times. The V and J genes are TRBV7-6 and TRBJ1-2; 7 bases are shared with TRBD1. The J segment lost 5 bases and the V segment lost 1 base, leaving 10 bases of the junction unmatched. CDR3 length: 16 amino acids. Germline V gene lookup returns CDR1 SGHVS and CDR2 FNYEAQ. The CDR3 sequence: CASSLETGTATYGYTF. DNA for the CDR3: TGTGCCAGCAGCTTAGAGACCGGGACAGCGACTTATGGCTACACCTTC.

This clonotype was detected only a few times. As DNA, the CDR3 is TGCGCCAGCAGCCCTGGGACAGCTGGATGGGGGACTGAAGCTTTCTTT. Its protein product is CASSPGTAGWGTEAFF. The chain employs TRBV4-3 and TRBJ1-1; 7 bases fit TRBD1. Trimming removed 4 bases from V and 5 bases from J; junction bases left unmatched: 13. Germline V gene data show CDR1 as LGHNA and CDR2 as YSLEER. The CDR3 is made up of 16 amino acids.

The V gene is TRBV20-1, the J gene TRBJ2-1; 12 nucleotides line up with TRBD2. V lost 6 bases and J lost 6; bases outside the gene matches: 12. CDR3 size: 16 residues. Germline CDR1 and CDR2: DFQATT and SNEGSKA (reference sequence). CDR3 bases: TGCAGTGCCCCTTCCCCTAGCGGGGGGGCATCCAATGAGCAGTTCTTC. It codes for CSAPSPSGGASNEQFF.

The chain employs TRBV6-1 and TRBJ2-5; D may be TRBD1 (6 bases). The CDR3 is 16 residues long. Trimming removed 6 bases from V and 2 bases from J, with 19 bases in between. From germline, CDR1 is MNHNS and CDR2 SASEGT. CDR3 residues: CASRDDLTGMQETQYF. The CDR3 DNA reads TGTGCCAGCAGGGACGACCTTACAGGGATGCAAGAGACCCAGTACTTC.

The rearrangement uses TRBV29-1 and TRBJ1-1; D ambiguous. The CDR3 is 12 amino acids. CDR1 and CDR2 from the germline V gene are SQVTM and ANQGSEA. The V gene lost 4 bases and the J gene lost 2 bases, with 8 bases spanning the gap. Here the CDR3 reads CSVAGGNTEAFF. CDR3 DNA sequence: TGCAGCGTTGCGGGCGGAAACACTGAAGCTTTCTTT.

The sample holds a few counts of this clonotype. The chain couples TRBV7-3 to TRBJ2-1; D gene uncertain. Trimming left V 5 bases short and J 0 bases short, with 11 bases between. The CDR3 sequence is 15 residues long. Germline V gene lookup returns CDR1 SGHTA and CDR2 FQGTGA. The CDR3 sequence: CASSPRADSYNEQFF. For the CDR3, the DNA is TGTGCCAGCAGCCCCCGGGCTGACTCCTACAATGAGCAGTTCTTC.

This clonotype was seen only a few times. The genes are TRBV30 and TRBJ1-1; tentatively, D is TRBD1 (6 bases). Germline CDR1 and CDR2: GTSNPN and SVGIG (reference sequence). This CDR3 is 12 amino acids long. V lost 3 bases, J lost 7 bases, and 12 bases lay in between. In nucleotides, the CDR3 is TGTGCCTGGAGACCACTACAGGGTGAAGCTTTCTTT. It encodes CAWRPLQGEAFF.

The chain links TRBV20-1 to TRBJ2-2; possibly TRBD2 for D (5 bases). The CDR3 spans 13 residues. The V gene lost 2 bases and the J gene lost 2 bases, with 6 bases spanning the gap. CDR1 is DFQATT, CDR2 SNEGSKA, per germline (reference sequence). In DNA, the CDR3 is TGCAGTGCTAGAACGGGAAACACCGGGGAGCTGTTTTTT. Protein sequence: CSARTGNTGELFF.